Sequencing of this T cell receptor beta chain was carried out in a study of technical replicates of blood from several donors. V lost 0 bases and J 4 bases, leaving 9 bases between the germline ends. CDR1 MNHEY and CDR2 SVGAGI come from the germline V gene. There are 14 residues in the CDR3. Of note for this clone: This sample includes further DNA sequences coding for the same CDR3.

The table came from immunoSEQ multiplex PCR; TCRdb's copy has only in-frame clones and leaves some out. The sample has nearly 80,000 clones, around 96% seen once; the top ten hold 0.34%. This clonotype originated in a human donor in good health. The chain combines TRBV6-5 with TRBJ1-1; D is ambiguous. The source material was T cells isolated from PBMCs. CDR3 in amino acids: CASSYSRGSTEAFF. Here the CDR3 DNA reads TGTGCCAGCAGTTACTCACGGGGTAGCACTGAAGCTTTCTTT.